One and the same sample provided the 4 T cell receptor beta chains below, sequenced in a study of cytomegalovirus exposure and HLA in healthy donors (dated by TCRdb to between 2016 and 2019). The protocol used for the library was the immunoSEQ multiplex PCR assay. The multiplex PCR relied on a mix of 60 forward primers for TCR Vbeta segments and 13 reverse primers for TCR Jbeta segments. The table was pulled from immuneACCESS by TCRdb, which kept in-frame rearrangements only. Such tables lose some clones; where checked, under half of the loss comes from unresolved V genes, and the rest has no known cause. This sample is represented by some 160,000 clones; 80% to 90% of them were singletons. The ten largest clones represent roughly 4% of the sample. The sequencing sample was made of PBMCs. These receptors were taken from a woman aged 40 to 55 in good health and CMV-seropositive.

CDR3 residues: CASSLTSGSTDTQYF. The CDR3 region has the DNA TGTGCCAGCAGCTTGACTAGCGGGAGCACAGATACGCAGTATTTT. The chain has TRBV7-2 and TRBJ2-3; 10 nucleotides align to TRBD2. CDR3 length equals 15 residues. Trimming took 3 bases from V and 0 from J; bases not matched to a gene: 0. CDR1 and CDR2 from the germline V gene are SGHTA and FQGNSA.

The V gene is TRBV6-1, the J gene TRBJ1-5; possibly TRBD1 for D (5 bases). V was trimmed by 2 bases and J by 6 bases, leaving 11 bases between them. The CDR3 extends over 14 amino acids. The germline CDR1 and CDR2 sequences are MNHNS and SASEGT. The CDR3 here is CASSETGGVQPQHF. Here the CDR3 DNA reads TGTGCCAGCAGTGAAACTGGGGGGGTTCAGCCCCAGCATTTT.

CDR3 sequence: CASSLSSDWVTDTQYF. In DNA, the CDR3 is TGTGCCAGCAGCTTATCGTCTGACTGGGTCACAGATACGCAGTATTTT. The chain recombines TRBV7-8 with TRBJ2-3; D unresolved. Germline CDR1 SGHVS, CDR2 FQNEAQ. The CDR3 length is 16 residues. Trimming cost V 2 bases and J 2 bases, with 14 bases left between them. Together with reference TRBV7-8 and TRBJ2-3, the CDR3 gives the full variable domain: GAGVSQSPRYKVAKRGQDVALRCDPISGHVSLFWYQQALGQGPEFLTYFQNEAQLDKSGLPSDRFFAERPEGSVSTLKIQRTQQEDSAVYLCASSLSSDWVTDTQYFGPGTRLTVL.

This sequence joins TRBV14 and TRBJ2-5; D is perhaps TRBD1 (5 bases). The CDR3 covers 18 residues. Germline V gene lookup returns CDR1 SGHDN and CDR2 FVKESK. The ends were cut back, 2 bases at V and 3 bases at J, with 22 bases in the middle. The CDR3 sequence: CASSQIIWAGSAKETQYF. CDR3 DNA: TGTGCCAGCAGCCAAATCATTTGGGCAGGGTCCGCCAAAGAGACCCAGTACTTC.